The text below deals with one TCR beta chain. TCRdb re-analysed the RT-PCR reads in MiXCR, keeping a single row per CDR3 protein. Of approximately 170,000 distinct CDR3 sequences in the sample, approximately 22% are singletons; the top ten hold roughly 25%. This record belongs to a study of patients and donors after allogeneic stem cell transplantation. Germline V gene sequence: CDR1 DFQATT, CDR2 SNEGSKA (reference sequence). Trimming took 6 bases from V and 2 from J, leaving 17 bases between them. The CDR3 runs 16 residues. The chain is built from TRBV20-1 and TRBJ1-6, with D tentatively TRBD1 (6 bases). The receptor was derived from a human donor who was either an allogeneic HSCT recipient or a stem cell or donor lymphocyte infusion donor (not recorded which). It is not recorded whose cells these are; they may come from a transplant donor. Sequences were obtained from blood, either unsorted or a sorted T cell fraction (not recorded which). DNA of the CDR3: TGCAGTGCCACAAAGGGCCAGGGGACCTATAATTCACCCCTCCACTTT. Its translation: CSATKGQGTYNSPLHF.